This TCR beta chain was sequenced in a study of radiotherapy plus CTLA-4 blockade in lung cancer. The wider study: Overall, approximately 19% of patients showed an objective response, while about 30% attained disease control. Findings of the study overall: Blood-borne expansion of tumor-derived TCR clones followed radiotherapy plus ipilimumab.

With respect to this clone: The antigen is unknown.

Receiving focal radiation plus CTLA-4 blockade with ipilimumab were patients who had chemo-refractory metastatic non-small-cell lung cancer. Libraries were prepared by immunoSEQ multiplex PCR; TCRdb keeps only in-frame clonotypes and omits some of them. The profile shows 55,000 to 80,000 clones, about 80% of them singletons. The trim removed 2 bases at V and 5 bases at J, leaving 2 bases unmatched. Germline V gene sequence: CDR1 MNHEY, CDR2 SMNVEV (reference sequence). The CDR3 has 14 amino acids. This clonotype originated in a human donor with non-small cell lung cancer who had a complete response to radiotherapy plus ipilimumab. This sequence joins TRBV27 and TRBJ2-3, with 9 positions matching TRBD2. The input for sequencing was peripheral blood, taken from a patient treated with radiotherapy plus ipilimumab. CDR3 bases: TGTGCCAGCAGTTTAGGGCGGGGGGGAGATACGCAGTATTTT. Amino acids: CASSLGRGGDTQYF.